Sequencing of this T cell receptor beta chain was carried out in a study of CD8+ T cells in alopecia areata (dated by TCRdb to the late 2010s). Notes on the research overall: Treated patients were enrolled in an open-label pilot trial of oral tofacitinib, 5 to 10 mg twice daily, for moderate-to-severe alopecia areata. Clonality in the scalp was compared among normal scalp (n=4), patchy alopecia areata scalp (n=8), and alopecia totalis/universalis scalp (n=8). To study T cell clonal expansion in alopecia areata, the researchers applied high-throughput TCRbeta sequencing to both the C3H/HeJ mouse model and human patients. Patients received tofacitinib for 6 to 18 months and were then followed off drug for 6 months to check for delayed response and recurrence. For the treated patients, the SALT score, which quantifies what percentage of scalp surface area is affected, served as the measure of disease severity. TCRbeta CDR3 regions were amplified by immunoSEQ multiplex PCR with 35 Vbeta forward and 13 Jbeta reverse primers. RNA came from the PAXgene miRNA kit for fixed scalp, the miRNeasy kit for PBMCs, and the RNeasy kit for mouse skin. Scalp tissue and sorted CD4+ and CD8+ peripheral blood T cells from patchy and totalis/universalis alopecia areata patients and from healthy controls were covered by human TCRbeta sequencing. Patients on tofacitinib were biopsied at baseline and after 4 and 24 weeks of treatment, and several of the patients also had a later scalp biopsy.

This specimen's treatment or condition label, per the study, means: oral pan-JAK inhibitor, 5-10 mg twice daily. From alopecia areata patients, peripheral blood was collected along with lesional scalp punch biopsies. PBMCs were isolated by density centrifugation and stained for CD3, CD4 and CD8, and CD4+ and CD8+ T cells were sorted on a FACSAria. CDR1 and CDR2 are drawn from the germline V gene: SGHDN, FVKESK. From the cysteine through the phenylalanine, the CDR3 covers 16 amino acids. Solely the CDR3 DNA is kept, with 48 bases framed from the first base. Cut back by 5 bases and 7 bases, the V and J ends lie 18 bases apart. Library generation was performed with the immunoSEQ multiplex PCR assay. RNA was extracted from all samples and reverse transcribed into cDNA as template for TCR sequencing. SuperScript III was used to make first-strand cDNA, primed with a 2:1 mix of oligo-dT and random hexamers. Amplification bias was assessed with a synthetic immune receptor repertoire, and residual bias was removed computationally. The published analysis was carried out like this. Raw reads were preprocessed for error removal, and CDR3 was defined according to IMGT conventions as running from the conserved cysteine to phenylalanine. Clonality was calculated as 1 minus Shannon entropy normalized by log2 of the number of productive unique TCRs. CD4 or CD8 identity of scalp clones was inferred by cross-referencing scalp TCRbeta sequences with sorted blood CD4 and CD8 repertoires. The table was pulled from immuneACCESS by TCRdb, which kept in-frame rearrangements only. Such tables lose some clones; where checked, under half of the loss comes from unresolved V genes, and the rest has no known cause. That table gives V, J and clone size, and the DNA gave D and trimming. Across this sample there are fewer than 250,000 clones, with around two fifths seen only once. Just under 0.5% of the sample belongs to the ten largest clones.

Overall results and qualifications from the work: Tofacitinib significantly decreased scalp clonality and the number of expanded CD8+ clones among the top 100 scalp clones. During tofacitinib treatment, many expanded lesional clones stuck around in both scalp and blood, and this persistence may partly explain why relapse happens after treatment is stopped. Compared with normal scalp, lesional scalp, particularly in alopecia totalis/universalis, had higher clonality and more expanded CD8+ clones, which suggests antigenic drive. TCR sequences shared between patients were less clear than in mice, possibly partly because of HLA diversity in the patient population. Resident alphabeta T cells in normal human skin are also sequenced, complicating scalp TCR repertoire analysis, unlike mouse skin dominated by gammadelta T cells. Because the treated cohort was small and had just a single nonresponder, larger studies are needed to establish links between baseline CD8+ expansion and response.

Details on this clone: It has no known antigen specificity. Base-call qualities are not available, and no considerably larger clone is one nucleotide away.

Specimen: CD4+ T cells sorted from blood, collected around week 31, from a patient treated with tofacitinib. The chain couples TRBV14 to TRBJ1-6, with the D gene uncertain. The clonotype was recovered from a human donor with alopecia areata. DNA sequence: TGTGCCAGCAGCACCCGTCTGCGGGCCCGAAATTCACCCCTCCACTTT. Its protein product is CASSTRLRARNSPLHF.